The 16 T cell receptor beta chains in this list originate from one sample, sequenced in a study of T cells in Graves' hyperthyroidism and ophthalmopathy. Using RNA transcripts as the source, TCR beta CDR3 regions were amplified. RT-PCR in the first round (using the HTBI primer set) targeted the TCR CDR3. TCRdb reprocessed the multiplex PCR reads via MiXCR and lists one record per CDR3 protein. Of around 520,000 distinct CDR3 sequences listed, 24% are singletons. The sequenced material came from blood. The origin of the receptors is a woman in her thirties with Graves' ophthalmopathy.

This clonotype was seen ten or more times. The V and J genes are TRBV7-3 and TRBJ1-1, with a tentative D call TRBD1 (5 bases). V lost 5 bases to trimming and J lost 4 bases, with 11 bases between them. The CDR3 contains 13 residues. CDR1 SGHTA and CDR2 FQGTGA come from the germline V gene. Here the CDR3 reads CASSGTQGTEAFF. CDR3 nucleotide sequence: TGTGCCAGCAGCGGTACCCAGGGCACTGAAGCTTTCTTT.

The table lists this clonotype with many counts. The chain employs TRBV29-1 and TRBJ1-5; no definite D call. Germline V CDR1 and CDR2: SQVTM, ANQGSEA. This CDR3 is 13 amino acids long. The germline V and J ends were trimmed by 3 bases and 1 base, with 7 bases remaining between them. The CDR3 nucleotides are TGCAGCGTTGAGTACGGGAGCAATCAGCCCCAGCATTTT. It translates to CSVEYGSNQPQHF.

This clonotype was found many times. The V gene is TRBV12-3 or TRBV12-4, the J gene TRBJ2-7, with 8 bases matching TRBD2. The CDR3 is 16 residues long. With V trimmed by 8 bases and J by 2 bases, 14 bases remained unmatched. This chain's CDR3 is CASSSTYSGETYEQYF. CDR3 coding DNA: TGTGCCAGCTCATCCACCTATAGCGGGGAAACCTACGAGCAGTACTTC.

The CDR3 DNA follows: TGTGCCAGCAGTTTGTCCCAGGGGAACACCGGGGAGCTGTTTTTT. Translating gives CASSLSQGNTGELFF. The rearrangement links TRBV12-3 or TRBV12-4 to TRBJ2-2; maybe TRBD1 (5 bases). V was cut by 3 bases and J by 1 base, with 9 bases left in between. The length of the CDR3 is 15 residues.

The CDR3 reads CASSVDLGNTIYF. CDR3 bases: TGTGCCAGCAGTGTTGACTTGGGAAACACCATATATTTT. This chain links TRBV2 with TRBJ1-3; no clear D gene. The CDR3 consists of 13 residues. V gave up 4 bases and J gave up 4 bases, with 8 bases separating them. Looked up from germline, CDR1 is SNHLY and CDR2 is FYNNEI. Using reference TRBV2 and TRBJ1-3 for the parts outside the CDR3, the full variable domain is EPEVTQTPSHQVTQMGQEVILRCVPISNHLYFYWYRQILGQKVEFLVSFYNNEISEKSEIFDDQFSVERPDGSNFTLKIRSTKLEDSAMYFCASSVDLGNTIYFGEGSWLTVV.

At least ten counts were recorded for this clonotype. This sequence joins TRBV20-1 and TRBJ2-6, with D perhaps being TRBD1 or TRBD2 (5 bases each). The CDR3 extends over 18 amino acids. Trimming stripped 0 bases from V and 0 bases from J, with 15 bases between. Germline CDR1 is DFQATT and CDR2 is SNEGSKA (reference sequence). In DNA, the CDR3 is TGCAGTGCTAGAGAAGGGACCTTACAGCACTCTGGGGCCAACGTCCTGACTTTC. Encoded protein: CSAREGTLQHSGANVLTF.

This clonotype was counted ten times or more. The chain employs TRBV6-1 and TRBJ1-2; D is ambiguous. The CDR3 spans 12 residues. The V end lost 2 bases, the J end lost 4 bases, and 5 bases lay between the germline ends. The V gene's germline CDR1 is MNHNS and CDR2 SASEGT. The chain's CDR3 is CASSEIAYGYTF. CDR3 nucleotide sequence: TGTGCCAGCAGTGAAATAGCCTATGGCTACACCTTC.

This clonotype came up many times. The chain is built from TRBV2 and TRBJ2-2; possibly TRBD1 for D (7 bases). There are 17 residues in the CDR3. Germline-derived CDR1 and CDR2 are SNHLY and FYNNEI. Trimming removed 3 bases at V and 4 bases at J, with 18 bases between. CDR3 amino acids: CASSDSWRGRFTGELFF. The CDR3 bases are TGTGCCAGCAGTGATAGTTGGAGGGGGCGGTTCACCGGGGAGCTGTTTTTT.

This clonotype showed up many times. This chain joins TRBV6-1 and TRBJ1-2; 10 bases agree with TRBD1. Per germline, CDR1 MNHNS and CDR2 SASEGT. Trimming removed 6 bases from V and 9 bases from J; junction bases left unmatched: 10. This CDR3 has 14 residues. Written as DNA, the CDR3 is TGTGCCAGCAGAGAACTCGACAGGGGGCTCAGCTACACCTTC. Its protein product is CASRELDRGLSYTF.

This clonotype was counted once. The CDR3: CASSARFDNQPQHF. The CDR3 DNA reads as TGTGCCAGCAGTGCCAGGTTTGACAATCAGCCCCAGCATTTT. The rearrangement links TRBV6-1 to TRBJ1-5; no firm D call. The CDR3 spans 14 residues. The V and J ends lost 4 bases and 3 bases respectively, with 10 bases between them. From germline, CDR1 is MNHNS and CDR2 SASEGT.

This clonotype was observed many times. The chain recombines TRBV7-9 with TRBJ2-5; D remains ambiguous. The CDR3 extends over 14 amino acids. Trimming pared 3 bases from V and 2 bases from J, leaving 10 bases between. The germline CDR1 and CDR2 sequences are SEHNR and FQNEAQ (reference sequence). CDR3 protein: CASSFAAVQETQYF. CDR3 DNA sequence: TGTGCCAGCAGCTTCGCGGCAGTTCAAGAGACCCAGTACTTC.

This clonotype has a count of ten or more. Here the CDR3 DNA reads TGTGCCACCTCAAGCGGGACAGGGGGCAATCAGCCCCAGCATTTT. Protein: CATSSGTGGNQPQHF. V is TRBV30 and J is TRBJ1-5; 10 bases agree with TRBD1. Trimming took 8 bases from V and 2 from J; bases not matched to a gene: 9. Germline V lookup: CDR1 GTSNPN, CDR2 SVGIG (reference sequence). CDR3 size: 15 residues.

This clonotype was observed many times. V is TRBV6-1 and J is TRBJ1-2, with 9 positions matching TRBD1. This CDR3 region has 12 residues. The V gene's germline CDR1 is MNHNS and CDR2 SASEGT. Trimming removed 5 bases from V and 8 bases from J; junction bases left unmatched: 3. DNA for the CDR3: TGTGCCAGCAGTACGGACAGGGGCGGCTACACCTTC. As protein: CASSTDRGGYTF.

This sequence joins TRBV25-1 and TRBJ1-2; D unclear. There are 12 residues in the CDR3. V was trimmed by 2 bases and J by 7 bases, leaving 8 bases between them. The germline V gene encodes CDR1 MGHDK and CDR2 SYGVNS. CDR3 nucleotides: TGTGCCAGCAGTGAAAACACCCGTGGCTACACCTTC. Translating it yields CASSENTRGYTF.

There are many counts of this clonotype. This rearrangement joins TRBV30 to TRBJ1-5; tentative D call: TRBD1 (6 bases). Germline V gene data show CDR1 as GTSNPN and CDR2 as SVGIG (reference sequence). The CDR3 totals 13 residues. With 1 base removed from V and 10 bases from J, the gap between germline ends came to 14 bases. The DNA for the CDR3 is TGTGCCTGGAGTGGCCAAGGGGGGAAACCCCAGCATTTT. This encodes CAWSGQGGKPQHF.

This chain uses TRBV7-2 with TRBJ1-2, with a tentative D call TRBD1 (5 bases). V lost 2 bases and J lost 4, with 11 bases in between. This CDR3 spans 14 amino acids. Germline-derived CDR1 and CDR2 are SGHTA and FQGNSA. The CDR3 loop reads CASSLLGGAYGYTF. CDR3 DNA: TGTGCCAGCAGCTTATTAGGAGGGGCCTATGGCTACACCTTC.